Listed below are T cell receptor beta chains from one sample, sequenced in a study of identical twins. MiXCR, applied by TCRdb to the 5' RACE reads, yields one record per CDR3 protein. Of hundreds of thousands of distinct CDR3 sequences listed, around 5.7% are singletons. The material sequenced was naive T cells sorted from blood. These receptors all stem from a man younger than 35 in good health. Each CDR3 is given with its conserved first and last residue. The D gene is left open where the match is weak. A row's size may be missing; if present it is once, few, many or a size class.

>many|TRBJ1-5|TRBV12-3/TRBV12-4|TRBD1
CASSRDRGVQPQHF
TGTGCCAGCAGTCGGGACAGGGGCGTTCAGCCCCAGCATTTT
>many|TRBJ2-1|TRBV20-1|TRBD2
CSAIGLAGKDDEQFF
TGCAGTGCTATCGGACTAGCGGGAAAGGACGATGAGCAGTTCTTC
>many|TRBJ2-7|TRBV4-2|.
CASSQLEGYEQYF
TGTGCCAGCAGCCAGCTCGAGGGTTACGAGCAGTACTTC
>few|TRBJ2-4|TRBV6-2/TRBV6-3|TRBD2
CASSHRSGSTAKNIQYF
TGTGCCAGCAGTCATCGCAGCGGGAGTACTGCCAAAAACATTCAGTACTTC
>once|TRBJ2-1|TRBV18|TRBD2
CASSPRLAGEFNEQFF
TGTGCCAGCTCACCCCGACTAGCGGGAGAGTTCAATGAGCAGTTCTTC
>.|TRBJ1-1|TRBV29-1|.
CSVLGRANTEAFF
TGCAGCGTGCTAGGCAGGGCCAACACTGAAGCTTTCTTT
>many|TRBJ1-3|TRBV29-1|TRBD1
CSHSRGPGNTIYF
TGCAGCCACTCTAGGGGGCCTGGAAACACCATATATTTT
>many|TRBJ2-1|TRBV4-3|TRBD2
CASSQDHSGSVYNEQFF
TGCGCCAGCAGCCAAGATCATAGCGGGAGCGTCTACAATGAGCAGTTCTTC
>many|TRBJ2-6|TRBV4-1|.
CASSQAQFSGANVLTF
TGCGCCAGCAGCCAAGCTCAGTTCTCTGGGGCCAACGTCCTGACTTTC
>.|TRBJ1-6|TRBV6-5|TRBD1
CASSYGTATWNSPLHF
TGTGCCAGCAGTTACGGGACAGCTACTTGGAATTCACCCCTCCACTTT
>.|TRBJ1-1|TRBV7-9|.
CASSLVPRTNTEAFF
TGTGCCAGCAGCTTAGTCCCCAGGACAAACACTGAAGCTTTCTTT
>many|TRBJ1-1|TRBV6-5|.
CASSYGVGYTEAFF
TGTGCCAGCAGTTACGGGGTTGGGTACACTGAAGCTTTCTTT
>few|TRBJ2-1|TRBV6-1|.
CASSRSLGPSLNEQFF
TGTGCCAGCAGTAGGTCACTGGGTCCTAGCTTAAATGAGCAGTTCTTC
>.|TRBJ2-1|TRBV20-1|TRBD2
CSARDGTSANNEQFF
TGCAGTGCTAGAGACGGGACTAGCGCCAACAATGAGCAGTTCTTC
>many|TRBJ2-1|TRBV4-3|.
CASSHPSASYNEQFF
TGCGCCAGCAGCCATCCTAGCGCTTCCTACAATGAGCAGTTCTTC
>few|TRBJ2-1|TRBV24-1|TRBD1
CATSEPGQGTWDEQFF
TGTGCCACCAGTGAGCCGGGACAGGGGACCTGGGATGAGCAGTTCTTC
>many|TRBJ1-2|TRBV9|.
CASSLSRDNWGYTF
TGTGCCAGCAGTCTGAGCCGGGACAACTGGGGCTACACCTTC
>many|TRBJ2-2|TRBV20-1|.
CSLAPANTGELFF
TGCAGTCTAGCGCCCGCGAACACCGGGGAGCTGTTTTTT
>many|TRBJ1-1|TRBV6-2/TRBV6-3|.
CATSLGNTEAFF
TGTGCCACCTCACTGGGGAACACTGAAGCTTTCTTT
>many|TRBJ2-7|TRBV3-1|.
CASSQSRNYEQYF
TGTGCCAGCAGCCAATCTAGAAACTACGAGCAGTACTTC
>many|TRBJ1-1|TRBV20-1|.
CSARGSGTEAFF
TGCAGTGCTAGAGGTTCGGGCACTGAAGCTTTCTTT
>few|TRBJ2-2|TRBV10-3|TRBD2
CAIQAGGRTGELFF
TGTGCCATACAAGCGGGAGGGAGGACCGGGGAGCTGTTTTTT
>.|TRBJ2-7|TRBV4-3|.
CASSQDRALTYEQYF
TGCGCCAGCAGCCAAGATCGGGCGCTTACCTACGAGCAGTACTTC
>few|TRBJ1-1|TRBV29-1|.
CSVVLKMNTEAFF
TGCAGCGTTGTATTGAAAATGAACACTGAAGCTTTCTTT
>.|TRBJ2-1|TRBV6-2/TRBV6-3|.
CASGWGEQFF
TGTGCCAGCGGGTGGGGTGAGCAGTTCTTC
>.|TRBJ2-2|TRBV12-3/TRBV12-4|.
CASTATARGAGELFF
TGTGCCAGCACTGCGACTGCCAGGGGTGCCGGGGAGCTGTTTTTT
>many|TRBJ2-3|TRBV5-1|TRBD2
CASSLGRLAGEAPDTQYF
TGCGCCAGCAGCTTGGGTCGACTAGCGGGAGAAGCCCCAGATACGCAGTATTTT
>.|TRBJ2-5|TRBV25-1|.
CASSDFDRLETQYF
TGTGCCAGCAGTGACTTTGACAGGCTAGAGACCCAGTACTTC
>many|TRBJ1-1|TRBV27|.
CASSYIGGGTEAFF
TGTGCCAGCAGTTACATCGGGGGGGGGACTGAAGCTTTCTTT
>.|TRBJ2-7|TRBV12-3/TRBV12-4|.
CASSSGLREQYF
TGTGCCAGCAGTTCCGGACTTCGCGAGCAGTACTTC
>.|TRBJ2-1|TRBV18|.
CASSPAAYGNYNEQFF
TGTGCCAGCTCACCAGCGGCTTATGGAAACTACAATGAGCAGTTCTTC
>.|TRBJ2-2|TRBV20-1|TRBD1
CSARVTGAATGELFF
TGCAGTGCTAGAGTGACAGGGGCGGCCACCGGGGAGCTGTTTTTT
>many|TRBJ2-7|TRBV5-6|TRBD1
CASSHGQVLSYEQYF
TGTGCCAGCAGCCACGGACAGGTCCTCTCCTACGAGCAGTACTTC
>.|TRBJ2-7|TRBV12-3/TRBV12-4|.
CASSFADRFYEQYF
TGTGCCAGCAGTTTCGCGGATAGGTTTTACGAGCAGTACTTC
>many|TRBJ1-3|TRBV6-1|.
CASQDSGNTIYF
TGTGCCAGCCAGGACTCTGGAAACACCATATATTTT
>many|TRBJ2-2|TRBV28|.
CASSLVWASTGELFF
TGTGCCAGCAGTTTGGTCTGGGCGAGCACCGGGGAGCTGTTTTTT
>many|TRBJ2-4|TRBV7-8|TRBD2
CASSLVAGTSGNLAKNIQYF
TGTGCCAGCAGCTTAGTGGCTGGGACTAGCGGGAATCTAGCCAAAAACATTCAGTACTTC
>many|TRBJ2-1|TRBV20-1|TRBD2
CSTPAGGPYNEQFF
TGCAGTACTCCGGCGGGAGGCCCCTACAATGAGCAGTTCTTC
>many|TRBJ2-1|TRBV10-1|.
CASSEDSSSYNEQFF
TGCGCCAGCAGTGAGGACTCTAGCTCCTACAATGAGCAGTTCTTC
>.|TRBJ1-4|TRBV29-1|TRBD1
CSVNEGQGREKLFF
TGCAGCGTCAACGAGGGACAGGGTAGGGAAAAACTGTTTTTT
>.|TRBJ2-5|TRBV4-1|TRBD2
CASSNPGGARETQYF
TGCGCCAGCAGCAACCCGGGGGGGGCACGGGAGACCCAGTACTTC
>few|TRBJ2-1|TRBV12-3/TRBV12-4|.
CASSKLGGEQFF
TGTGCCAGCAGTAAGTTGGGGGGTGAGCAGTTCTTC
>many|TRBJ1-1|TRBV12-3/TRBV12-4|.
CASSPRANTEAFF
TGTGCCAGCAGTCCTCGGGCTAACACTGAAGCTTTCTTT
>many|TRBJ2-2|TRBV15|.
CATSLGGASGELFF
TGTGCCACCAGCCTAGGGGGGGCGAGCGGGGAGCTGTTTTTT
>few|TRBJ2-5|TRBV14|TRBD1
CASSQDRTGGILGTQYF
TGTGCCAGCAGCCAAGATCGGACAGGGGGCATCTTAGGGACCCAGTACTTC
>few|TRBJ1-1|TRBV29-1|.
CSFVGVNTEAFF
TGCAGTTTTGTAGGGGTGAACACTGAAGCTTTCTTT
>many|TRBJ2-3|TRBV6-2/TRBV6-3|TRBD2
CASSTPTTSADTDTQYF
TGTGCCAGCAGTACCCCTACGACTAGCGCGGACACAGATACGCAGTATTTT
>many|TRBJ1-1|TRBV12-3/TRBV12-4|.
CASSRTLNTEAFF
TGTGCCAGCAGTCGGACCTTGAACACTGAAGCTTTCTTT
>few|TRBJ2-4|TRBV6-1|TRBD1
CASRPSGTGTNIQYF
TGTGCCAGCAGGCCCTCTGGGACAGGGACCAACATTCAGTACTTC
>many|TRBJ2-3|TRBV25-1|TRBD2
CASSDSGRGTDTQYF
TGTGCCAGCAGTGATAGCGGGAGAGGCACAGATACGCAGTATTTT